One and the same sample provided the 9 T cell receptor beta chains below, sequenced in a study of response to subunit inactivated influenza vaccine. TCRdb re-analysed the RT-PCR reads in MiXCR, keeping a single row per CDR3 protein. The sample contains around 200,000 distinct CDR3 sequences, about 9.3% of which appear only once. Specimen: non-naive T cells sorted from PBMCs, collected on the day of vaccination. Receptors originate from a man in his fifties or sixties who received an inactivated influenza vaccine.

The V and J genes are TRBV5-1 and TRBJ2-5, with D hard to call. The V end lost 4 bases, the J end lost 0 bases, and 10 bases lay between the germline ends. This CDR3 is built from 14 residues. Germline CDR1 and CDR2: SGHRS and YFSETQ. The CDR3 loop reads CASSNPTYQETQYF. DNA for the CDR3: TGCGCCAGCAGCAATCCAACTTACCAAGAGACCCAGTACTTC.

In this sample, this clonotype turned up many times. This chain joins TRBV20-1 and TRBJ2-5; TRBD2 agrees at 9 bases. J was trimmed by 5 bases and V by 3 bases; bases with no gene match: 10. This CDR3 has 15 amino acids. The germline gives CDR1 DFQATT, CDR2 SNEGSKA (reference sequence). The CDR3 bases are TGCAGTGCTAGGGGTGCTAGCGGGATCTTGGAGACCCAGTACTTC. It is translated as CSARGASGILETQYF.

The V call is TRBV27, the J call TRBJ1-1; 10 nucleotides match TRBD1. J gave up 5 bases and V 5 bases, and 8 bases lay outside the gene matches. The CDR3 has 15 residues. Germline CDR1 is MNHEY and CDR2 is SMNVEV (reference sequence). CDR3 in amino acids: CASSLRTGGWTEAFF. In DNA form, the CDR3 reads TGTGCCAGCAGTCTAAGGACAGGGGGATGGACTGAAGCTTTCTTT.

At least ten counts were recorded for this clonotype. CDR3 DNA sequence: TGCAGTGCGCCTGTGGGTTCCTACAATGAGCAGTTCTTC. Translating gives CSAPVGSYNEQFF. The rearrangement links TRBV20-1 to TRBJ2-1; D gene uncertain. Looked up from germline, CDR1 is DFQATT and CDR2 is SNEGSKA (reference sequence). V lost 6 bases, J lost 1 base, and 10 bases lay in between. The CDR3 loop spans 13 amino acids.

A few counts support this clonotype. The rearrangement uses TRBV6-2 or TRBV6-3 and TRBJ2-7; D is possibly TRBD2 (6 bases). With 6 bases removed from V and 0 bases from J, the gap between germline ends came to 12 bases. The CDR3 sequence is 14 residues long. Looked up from germline, CDR1 is MNHEY and CDR2 is SVGEGT. This CDR3 is CASRGLKSSYEQYF. The CDR3 DNA reads TGTGCCAGCAGGGGACTCAAGAGCTCCTACGAGCAGTACTTC.

This clonotype appeared many times. The V call is TRBV12-3 or TRBV12-4, the J call TRBJ1-5; the match to TRBD1 covers 7 bases. CDR3 length: 13 amino acids. J lost 4 bases, V lost 3 bases, and 0 bases had no gene match. CDR3: CASSLTGNQPQHF. CDR3 DNA sequence: TGTGCCAGCAGTTTGACAGGGAATCAGCCCCAGCATTTT.

In this sample, this clonotype turned up a few times. The chain joins TRBV29-1 to TRBJ2-3, with D possibly matching TRBD2 (6 bases). V was trimmed by 4 bases and J by 4 bases, leaving 15 bases between them. This CDR3 contains 14 residues. Germline V gene lookup returns CDR1 SQVTM and CDR2 ANQGSEA. The CDR3 is CSVGGAGGADTQYF. CDR3 in DNA: TGCAGCGTTGGTGGAGCGGGCGGGGCAGATACGCAGTATTTT.

The V gene is TRBV20-1, the J gene TRBJ2-1, with D possibly TRBD1 on 6 matching bases. V was pared by 2 bases and J by 3 bases, with 17 bases between. CDR3 length: 16 residues. Germline lookup yields CDR1 DFQATT and CDR2 SNEGSKA (reference sequence). The CDR3 reads CSARSPTGRNYNEQFF. The CDR3, as DNA: TGCAGTGCTAGAAGCCCCACAGGGAGAAACTACAATGAGCAGTTCTTC.

The table lists this clonotype with many counts. The V call is TRBV4-1, the J call TRBJ1-4; D gene unclear. The V and J ends lost 1 base and 8 bases respectively, with 17 bases between them. CDR1 is MGHRA, CDR2 YSYEKL, per germline. This CDR3 contains 16 residues. Here the CDR3 DNA reads TGCGCCAGCAGCCAAGCCGTCGACCTGCGGGAGGAAAAACTGTTTTTT. Translation gives CASSQAVDLREEKLFF.